This TCR beta chain came from a study of blood T cell repertoires in COVID-19. TCRdb's table, derived via immunoSEQ multiplex PCR, lists solely in-frame clones and lacks some. This repertoire shows over 95,000 clones, roughly 80% found once; its top ten account for around 9.3%. CDR1 and CDR2 (germline): MDHEN, SYDVKM. The V and J ends lost 5 bases and 5 bases respectively, with 13 bases between them. This CDR3 spans 14 amino acids. Sequenced: peripheral blood. The chain is built from TRBV28 and TRBJ1-5; D is possibly TRBD1 (6 bases). The TCR sequence derives from a human donor in a cohort sampled during active COVID-19. CDR3 in DNA: TGTGCCAGCAGTCCCGGGGGGGGCCATCAGCCCCAGCATTTT. Translation gives CASSPGGGHQPQHF.